This entry features one TCR beta chain sequence. There is no known antigen for this receptor. No per-base quality is available; no much larger clone lies one base away. The immunoSEQ Assay was used to sequence TCRbeta CDR3 regions. After extraction, genomic DNA underwent amplification by bias-controlled multiplex PCR, followed by high-throughput sequencing. Regarding the original processing steps: To quantify the absolute abundance of every unique TCRbeta CDR3 region, sequences were collapsed and filtered. Usable DNA was measured by amplifying reference genes present in all nucleated cells, and TCRbeta template counts were normalized to that usable DNA to estimate T cell fraction. Repertoire TCRs were annotated as SARS-CoV-2-specific when V gene, CDR3 amino acid sequence and J gene were exactly matched to a known reactive TCR set. The reference SARS-CoV-2 TCR set was obtained from MIRA and was filtered for enrichment in COVID-19-positive ImmuneCODE repertoires, whereby public or cross-reactive TCRs were removed. Based on the MIRA antigens, annotated TCRs were further analysed at the level of specific ORF or position within ORF. Breadth was defined as annotated unique rearrangements over total unique productive rearrangements; depth was the summed frequency of those rearrangements. Two-sided Wilcoxon rank-sum tests were used to compare TCR breadth between groups. This is the immuneACCESS table as TCRdb keeps it, with only in-frame sequences that have V and J called. A part of the clones is gone; compared with another copy, unresolved V genes explain less than half, and the rest is unexplained. Clone size and the V and J calls come from that table; the DNA yielded D and trimming. The sample contains approximately 340,000 clones, 70% to 90% of them found a single time. About 3.5% of the sample lies in the top ten.

The data were obtained in a study of Ad26.COV2.S vaccination and SARS-CoV-2 variants (TCRdb year 2021). Context from the whole study: Vaccine-arm donors came from COV1001, a multicentre, randomized, double-blind, placebo-controlled phase I-IIa trial of Ad26.COV2.S in healthy adults. Dosing of Ad26.COV2.S was intramuscular, at either 5x10^10 or 1x10^11 viral particles, delivered as one shot or as two shots spaced 56 days apart. The specificity and breadth of SARS-CoV-2-reactive T cell receptors after Ad26.COV2.S vaccination were assessed by TCRbeta repertoire sequencing. A total of some 30 samples were included in the TCR-sequenced set, comprising some 20 Ad26.COV2.S vaccine recipients, 5 placebo recipients and 8 SARS-CoV-2 convalescent individuals. Trial participants were randomized into five groups of five: low-dose or high-dose Ad26.COV2.S given once or twice, or placebo on both occasions. Throughout the experiments and outcome assessment, investigators stayed blinded to trial group allocation. The paper as a whole reports these results and caveats: The study lacked the statistical power to compare responses across vaccine doses or regimens. Higher spike-specific TCR breadth was observed in Ad26.COV2.S recipients than in placebo recipients (P = 0.0014). Non-spike TCR breadth was comparable between vaccine and placebo recipients, consistent with the vaccine containing only spike. After vaccination, substantial breadth of spike-specific CD8+ and CD4+ T cell responses was reported. According to the authors, total T cell responses may have been underestimated by the TCR breadth and depth analyses.

This specimen's treatment or condition label, per the study, means: 19 received Ad26.COV2.S at low or high dose, single or two shots; 5 received placebo; per-sample allocation not given. For vaccine and placebo recipients, the sequenced repertoires came from samples collected on day 63 after the first injection. In Cohort 1b, around 23 adults aged 18-55 years were enrolled at a single site in Boston, USA, between 29 July and 7 August 2020. Ad26.COV2.S consisted of a replication-incompetent adenovirus type 26 vector by which a prefusion-stabilized SARS-CoV-2 spike protein from the original Wuhan strain was expressed. Sequenced material: peripheral blood, taken in a trial of Ad26.COV2.S vaccine versus placebo. This clonotype originated in a person aged 18-60 years who received the Ad26.COV2.S COVID-19 vaccine or a placebo.

The nucleotide sequence is given as TGTGCCAGCAGTTTCATTGGACAGGACTATGGCTACACCTTC. Translated, it reads CASSFIGQDYGYTF. Recombination linked TRBV27 to TRBJ1-2; 7 junctional bases match TRBD1. CDR1 and CDR2 (MNHEY, SMNVEV) derive from the germline V gene (reference sequence). V is pruned by 3 bases and J by 3 bases, leaving 4 bases of the junction without a gene match. From the cysteine up to the phenylalanine, the CDR3 has a length of 14 residues. Only the CDR3 portion is preserved as DNA: 42 bases, with reading frame beginning at the first base.